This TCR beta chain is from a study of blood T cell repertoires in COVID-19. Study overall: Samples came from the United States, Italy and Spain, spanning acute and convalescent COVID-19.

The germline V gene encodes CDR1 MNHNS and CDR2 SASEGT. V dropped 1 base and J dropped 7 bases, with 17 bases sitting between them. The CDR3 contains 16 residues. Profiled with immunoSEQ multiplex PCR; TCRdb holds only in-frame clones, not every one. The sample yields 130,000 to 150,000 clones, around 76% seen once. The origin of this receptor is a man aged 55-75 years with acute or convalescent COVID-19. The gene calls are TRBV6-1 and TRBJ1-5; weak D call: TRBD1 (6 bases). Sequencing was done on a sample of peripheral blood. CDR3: CASSEVGGASRQPQHF. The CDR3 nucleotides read TGTGCCAGCAGTGAAGTAGGGGGGGCGTCACGGCAGCCCCAGCATTTT.